This T cell receptor beta chain appears in the sequencing data of a study of blood T cells in healthy people across ages. As for the study in general: When template switching was applied, about one barcoded beta molecule was captured per two T cells.

Then a second PCR, running roughly 6 to 12 cycles, was carried out with a sample-barcoded 5' primer and a J-beta primer mix. TCRdb reprocessed the 5' RACE reads via MiXCR and lists one record per CDR3 protein. Among 1.5 million to 2 million distinct CDR3 sequences, 28% were seen once, and the ten largest hold over 7%. The specimen was blood. This TCR was sampled from a woman aged 30 to 39 in good health.

The CDR3 bases are TGTGCCAGCGAGAAGGGCGGGACAGCGTACCAAGAGACCCAGTACTTC. As protein: CASEKGGTAYQETQYF. The chain is built from TRBV2 and TRBJ2-5; D might be TRBD1 (7 bases). CDR1 and CDR2 from the germline V gene are SNHLY and FYNNEI. Trimming stripped 8 bases from V and 0 bases from J, with 19 bases between. This CDR3 comprises 16 residues. Supplemented by reference TRBV2 and TRBJ2-5, the full variable domain reads EPEVTQTPSHQVTQMGQEVILRCVPISNHLYFYWYRQILGQKVEFLVSFYNNEISEKSEIFDDQFSVERPDGSNFTLKIRSTKLEDSAMYFCASEKGGTAYQETQYFGPGTRLLVL.